Listed below are T cell receptor beta chains from one sample, sequenced in a study of blood T cell repertoires in COVID-19. TCRdb's copy holds only in-frame clones and misses some; the assay was immunoSEQ multiplex PCR. The sample lists 200,000 to 250,000 clones, 75% to 90% occurring once. The sample comprised peripheral blood. The receptors stem from a woman between 65 and 79 years old with COVID-19, enrolled during active disease. The CDR3 runs from the conserved cysteine through the conserved F or W. Each record gives: J gene, clone size, V gene, D gene, CDR3 DNA, CDR3 protein. D genes are given only for firm matches. Where a row states a size, it is once, few, many or the class of an expanded clone; other rows omit it.

TRBJ1-5,-,TRBV18,TRBD1,TGTGCCAGCGCCGGGACAGGCCTTAGCAATCAGCCCCAGCATTTT,CASAGTGLSNQPQHF
TRBJ1-2,-,TRBV6-5,-,TGTGCCAGCAGTTACTCGGGGGCCTTTAACTATGGCTACACCTTC,CASSYSGAFNYGYTF
TRBJ2-7,-,TRBV15,-,TGTGCCACCAGCAGAACGAGATCAGGGCCGGCGGTGGAGCAGTACTTC,CATSRTRSGPAVEQYF
TRBJ2-2,few,TRBV9,TRBD2,TGTGCCAGCAGCGGTACTAGCGAGAAGACCGGGGAGCTGTTTTTT,CASSGTSEKTGELFF
TRBJ2-5,-,TRBV9,-,TGTGCCAGCAGCGTAGACAGGGGGGGAGAGACCCAGTACTTC,CASSVDRGGETQYF
TRBJ1-1,-,TRBV12-3/TRBV12-4,-,TGTGCCAGCAGTTTACGAGGGAAAGCTTTCTTT,CASSLRGKAFF
TRBJ1-2,once,TRBV7-8,TRBD1,TGTGCCAGCAGCTTGACAAATTCCGGGACAGGGACTGGCTACACCTTC,CASSLTNSGTGTGYTF
TRBJ2-7,-,TRBV28,TRBD1,TGTGCCAGCTACAGGGGATGGGGCGAGCAGTACTTC,CASYRGWGEQYF
TRBJ2-7,once,TRBV11-2,TRBD2,TGTGCCAGCAGCTTTGATCCGGGACTAGCGTACGAGCAGTACTTC,CASSFDPGLAYEQYF
TRBJ2-1,-,TRBV11-1,TRBD2,TGTGCCAGCAGCCCGGGGACTAGCGGGAGTTACAATGAGCAGTTCTTC,CASSPGTSGSYNEQFF
TRBJ1-6,-,TRBV2,-,TGTGCCAGCAGTGAAGGAACAGGCCGGCAATCACCCCTCCACTTT,CASSEGTGRQSPLHF
TRBJ1-6,-,TRBV5-1,-,TGCGCCAGCAGCTTCGGGGATTCACCCCTCCACTTT,CASSFGDSPLHF
TRBJ2-4,-,TRBV5-1,TRBD1,TGCGCCAGCAGCTTGGACAGGGGATACATTCAGTACTTC,CASSLDRGYIQYF
TRBJ1-2,-,TRBV6-6,TRBD1,TGTGCCAGCAGTTACTCGAAGACAGGGGGAGATGGCTACACCTTC,CASSYSKTGGDGYTF
TRBJ2-5,-,TRBV6-5,TRBD1,TGTGCCAGCAGTTACCGCCGGGACAGTCAAGAGACCCAGTACTTC,CASSYRRDSQETQYF
TRBJ2-1,-,TRBV11-2,TRBD1,TGTGCCAGCACCTACGACAGGGGGGAGAATGAGCAGTTCTTC,CASTYDRGENEQFF
TRBJ2-3,-,TRBV3-1/TRBV3-2,TRBD2,TGTGCCAGCAGCCCGGAAAAGGAAGTCCTGGGACTAGCGGGCCGCGGCACAGATACGCAGTATTTT,CASSPEKEVLGLAGRGTDTQYF